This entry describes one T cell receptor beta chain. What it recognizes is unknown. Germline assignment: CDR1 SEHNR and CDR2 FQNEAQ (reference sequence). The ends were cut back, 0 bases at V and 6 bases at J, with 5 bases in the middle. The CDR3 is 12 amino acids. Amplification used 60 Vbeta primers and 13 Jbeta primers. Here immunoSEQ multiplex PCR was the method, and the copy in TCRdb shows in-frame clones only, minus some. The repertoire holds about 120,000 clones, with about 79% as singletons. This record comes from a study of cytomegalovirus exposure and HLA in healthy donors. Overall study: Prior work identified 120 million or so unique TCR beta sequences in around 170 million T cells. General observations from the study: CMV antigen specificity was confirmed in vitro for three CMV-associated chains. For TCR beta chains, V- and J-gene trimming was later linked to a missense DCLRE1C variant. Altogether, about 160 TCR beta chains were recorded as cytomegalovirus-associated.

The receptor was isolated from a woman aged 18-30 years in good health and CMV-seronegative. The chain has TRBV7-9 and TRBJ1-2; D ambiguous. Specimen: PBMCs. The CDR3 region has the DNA TGTGCCAGCAGCTTAGCAGAGGATGGCTACACCTTC. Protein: CASSLAEDGYTF.